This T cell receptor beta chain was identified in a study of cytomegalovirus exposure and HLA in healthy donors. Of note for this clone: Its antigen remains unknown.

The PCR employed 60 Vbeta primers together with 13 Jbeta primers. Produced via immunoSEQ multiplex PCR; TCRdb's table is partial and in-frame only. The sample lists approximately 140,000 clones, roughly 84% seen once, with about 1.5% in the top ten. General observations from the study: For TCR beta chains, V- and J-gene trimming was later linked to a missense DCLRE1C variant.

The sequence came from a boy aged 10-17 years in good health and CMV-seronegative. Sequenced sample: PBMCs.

In nucleotides, the CDR3 is TGTGCCAGCAGTCAAATTTCTGGAAACACCATATATTTT. It translates to CASSQISGNTIYF. The V call is TRBV6-5, the J call TRBJ1-3, with D unclear. Trimming shortened V by 5 bases and J by 1 base, and 6 bases separated the two germline ends. Germline V gene lookup returns CDR1 MNHEY and CDR2 SVGAGI. The CDR3 has 13 amino acids.